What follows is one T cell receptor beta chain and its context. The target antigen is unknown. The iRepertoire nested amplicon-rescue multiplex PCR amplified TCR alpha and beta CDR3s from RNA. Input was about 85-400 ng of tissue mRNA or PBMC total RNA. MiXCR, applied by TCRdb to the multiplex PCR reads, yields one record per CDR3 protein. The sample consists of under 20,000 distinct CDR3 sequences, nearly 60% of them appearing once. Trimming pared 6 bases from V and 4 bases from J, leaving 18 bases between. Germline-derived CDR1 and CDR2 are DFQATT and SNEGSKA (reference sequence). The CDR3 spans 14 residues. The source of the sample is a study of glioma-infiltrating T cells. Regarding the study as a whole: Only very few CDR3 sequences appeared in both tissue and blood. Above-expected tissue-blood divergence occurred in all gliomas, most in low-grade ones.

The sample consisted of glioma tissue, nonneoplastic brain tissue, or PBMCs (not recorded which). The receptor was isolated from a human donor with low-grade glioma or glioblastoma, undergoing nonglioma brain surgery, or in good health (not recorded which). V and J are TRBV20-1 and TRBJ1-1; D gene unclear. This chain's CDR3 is CSAVRFAAVTEAFF. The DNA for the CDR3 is TGCAGTGCCGTTAGGTTCGCGGCGGTCACTGAAGCTTTCTTT.